These 12 T cell receptor beta chains were sequenced from one sample in a study of T cell responses to AZD1222 COVID-19 vaccine. Sequencing was performed with immunoSEQ multiplex PCR; in TCRdb, only in-frame clones are kept and a portion is missing. The table records approximately 100,000 clones, approximately 91% of them present only once. The sample consisted of peripheral blood, taken on day 0 of AZD1222 vaccination. Source of these receptors: an adult in good health.

The chain joins TRBV18 to TRBJ1-1; D not resolved. The V and J ends lost 2 bases and 6 bases respectively, with 4 bases between them. Germline lookup yields CDR1 KGHSH and CDR2 LQKENI. This CDR3 comprises 11 residues. The CDR3 here is CASSPWPEAFF. CDR3 nucleotide sequence: TGTGCCAGCTCACCATGGCCTGAAGCTTTCTTT. Full variable domain (outside the CDR3, taken from reference TRBV18 and TRBJ1-1): NAGVMQNPRHLVRRRGQEARLRCSPMKGHSHVYWYRQLPEEGLKFMVYLQKENIIDESGMPKERFSAEFPKEGPSILRIQQVVRGDSAAYFCASSPWPEAFFGQGTRLTVV.

This clone was seen only a few times. This chain joins TRBV3-1 (or the pseudogene TRBV3-2) and TRBJ1-6; D is undetermined. V gave up 0 bases and J gave up 9 bases, with 15 bases separating them. Germline V gene sequence: CDR1 LGHDT, CDR2 YNNKEL (reference sequence). CDR3 length: 16 residues. CDR3 amino acids: CASSQDTPSRFSPLHF. CDR3 nucleotides: TGTGCCAGCAGCCAAGATACCCCGAGTAGGTTTTCACCCCTCCACTTT.

The chain combines TRBV6-2 or TRBV6-3 with TRBJ2-3; D is ambiguous. The CDR3 totals 11 residues. Trimming stripped 4 bases from V and 8 bases from J, with 7 bases between. Germline V gene sequence: CDR1 MNHEY, CDR2 SVGEGT. This CDR3 reads CASSLGITQYF. As DNA, the CDR3 is TGTGCCAGCAGTTTGGGGATTACGCAGTATTTT.

The chain combines TRBV5-4 with TRBJ1-3; D ambiguous. Germline CDR1 is SGHNT and CDR2 is YYREEE (reference sequence). CDR3 length equals 15 residues. Trimming removed 2 bases from V and 4 bases from J, with 13 bases in between. In nucleotides, the CDR3 is TGTGCCAGCAGCTTTGGGTCAGGCGCGGGAAACACCATATATTTT. Its translation: CASSFGSGAGNTIYF.

CDR3 in amino acids: CASKRVVANEKLFF. CDR3 nucleotide sequence: TGTGCCAGCAAGAGGGTTGTAGCTAATGAAAAACTGTTTTTT. The chain recombines TRBV6-5 with TRBJ1-4; unclear D gene. CDR3 length: 14 amino acids. V lost 7 bases and J 3 bases, leaving 12 bases between the germline ends. Germline loops: CDR1 MNHEY, CDR2 SVGAGI.

The CDR3 region has the DNA TGTGCCAGCAGCCGGGGCGCCGGGACTAGCTACACCGGGGAGCTGTTTTTT. This sequence encodes CASSRGAGTSYTGELFF. The J gene is TRBJ2-2, the V gene TRBV4-2; 9 bases are a match to TRBD2. Germline CDR1 is LGHNA and CDR2 is YNFKEQ. V trimming: 4 bases; J trimming: 3 bases; junction bases outside the gene matches: 9. This CDR3 comprises 17 residues.

Regarding this clone: This is likely a read error, given that the CDR3 carries no conserved phenylalanine or tryptophan at its end. The DNA is omitted, as the CDR3 cannot be located on it reliably, and the CDR3 follows TCRdb's listing. This rearrangement joins TRBV30 to TRBJ2-7; no check of the table's D call, TRBD2, against the DNA was made. 12 amino acids form the CDR3, both terminal residues included. Germline lookup yields CDR1 GTSNPN and CDR2 SVGIG (reference sequence). CDR3 sequence reads: CAWSVLGGGPLL.

The J gene is TRBJ2-1, the V gene TRBV7-9; D remains unclear. Trimming stripped 3 bases from V and 7 bases from J, with 7 bases between. The CDR3 is made up of 12 amino acids. CDR1 SEHNR and CDR2 FQNEAQ come from the germline V gene (reference sequence). The CDR3 loop is CASSFFGNEQFF. Here the CDR3 DNA reads TGTGCCAGCAGCTTTTTTGGGAATGAGCAGTTCTTC. Variable domain in full (rest from reference TRBV7-9 and TRBJ2-1): DTGVSQNPRHKITKRGQNVTFRCDPISEHNRLYWYRQTLGQGPEFLTYFQNEAQLEKSRLLSDRFSAERPKGSFSTLEIQRTEQGDSAMYLCASSFFGNEQFFGPGTRLTVL.

This clone was seen a few times. The rearrangement uses TRBV18 and TRBJ1-1; no clear D. V was clipped by 3 bases and J by 2 bases, with 4 bases between them. Germline CDR1 and CDR2: KGHSH and LQKENI. This CDR3 spans 12 amino acids. The DNA for the CDR3 is TGTGCCAGCTCACCCTCAAACACTGAAGCTTTCTTT. Translation gives CASSPSNTEAFF.

The chain couples TRBV7-2 to TRBJ2-7, with TRBD1 identical over 10 bases. The ends lost 2 bases at V and 3 bases at J; junction bases unmatched: 1. The CDR3 sequence is 14 residues long. CDR1 and CDR2 (germline): SGHTA, FQGNSA. The DNA for the CDR3 is TGTGCCAGCAGCTTAAGGGACAGGGGCTACGAGCAGTACTTC. It encodes CASSLRDRGYEQYF.

This clone is a singleton in its sample. The chain has TRBV28 and TRBJ1-1, with D possibly TRBD1 on 5 matching bases. Germline V gives CDR1 MDHEN, CDR2 SYDVKM. This CDR3 has 13 amino acids. The ends were cut back, 6 bases at V and 8 bases at J, with 16 bases in the middle. CDR3 sequence (DNA): TGTGCCAGCAGGACGACAGACCCAAGGGAAGCTTTCTTT. Its protein is CASRTTDPREAFF.

The count of this clone is one. V and J are TRBV3-1 (or the pseudogene TRBV3-2) and TRBJ1-2; D is ambiguous. The CDR3 covers 13 residues. V was cut by 4 bases and J by 0 bases, with 6 bases left in between. Germline CDR1 LGHDT, CDR2 YNNKEL (reference sequence). As DNA, the CDR3 is TGTGCCAGCAGCCGAGAATCTAACTATGGCTACACCTTC. Translation: CASSRESNYGYTF.